A single sample gave rise to the 17 T cell receptor beta chains below, sequenced in a study of CD8+ T cells in alopecia areata. Extracted RNA was reverse transcribed, and the resulting cDNA served as sequencing template. The assay was immunoSEQ multiplex PCR, and TCRdb's table has in-frame clones only and misses some. This sample carries approximately 210,000 clones, 66% of them seen once, and the ten largest clones take 1% to 1.5%. The treatment is: oral pan-JAK inhibitor, 5-10 mg twice daily. Specimen: CD4+ T cells sorted from blood, collected at approximately week 44, from a patient treated with tofacitinib. Receptor source: a human donor with alopecia areata.

This clone appeared a few times. The chain combines TRBV29-1 with TRBJ2-3, with D possibly TRBD1 on 6 matching bases. V was clipped by 5 bases and J by 1 base, with 16 bases between them. This CDR3 comprises 15 residues. The germline V gene has CDR1 SQVTM and CDR2 ANQGSEA. CDR3 DNA sequence: TGCAGCGTTACCCCAGGGGCCAGTCGCACAGATACGCAGTATTTT. Residues: CSVTPGASRTDTQYF.

The V call is TRBV7-3, the J call TRBJ2-2, with TRBD2 matching 10 bases. Trimming cost V 6 bases and J 6 bases; bases outside gene matches: 7. The CDR3 runs to 15 residues. Germline-derived CDR1 and CDR2 are SGHTA and FQGTGA. CDR3 sequence reads: CASRAGTSVPGELFF. In DNA form, the CDR3 reads TGTGCCAGCAGAGCTGGGACTAGCGTTCCCGGGGAGCTGTTTTTT.

The V call is TRBV7-9, the J call TRBJ2-1; 9 nucleotides align to TRBD2. This CDR3 comprises 15 residues. Germline-derived CDR1 and CDR2 are SEHNR and FQNEAQ (reference sequence). V shed 6 bases and J 7 bases; nucleotides not matched to a gene: 10. The CDR3 is CASRTGLAQRNEQFF. CDR3 sequence (DNA): TGTGCCAGCAGGACGGGACTAGCCCAAAGGAATGAGCAGTTCTTC.

The rearrangement joins TRBV29-1 to TRBJ2-1; D is ambiguous. V was shortened by 4 bases and J by 3 bases, with 7 bases between the two germline ends. CDR1 is SQVTM, CDR2 ANQGSEA, per germline. The length of the CDR3 is 12 residues. The CDR3 here is CSVGAYYNEQFF. The CDR3 DNA reads TGCAGCGTTGGGGCCTACTACAATGAGCAGTTCTTC.

This chain links TRBV5-1 with TRBJ1-1, with TRBD1 matching 9 bases. Germline lookup yields CDR1 SGHRS and CDR2 YFSETQ. The CDR3 is 18 residues long. J gave up 1 base and V 4 bases, and 14 bases lay outside the gene matches. The DNA for the CDR3 is TGCGCCAGCAGCCCGAACAGGGGGCCGTCCTTCCAGAACACTGAAGCTTTCTTT. This sequence encodes CASSPNRGPSFQNTEAFF. The variable domain in full, with the rest retrieved from reference TRBV5-1 and TRBJ1-1, is KAGVTQTPRYLIKTRGQQVTLSCSPISGHRSVSWYQQTPGQGLQFLFEYFSETQRNKGNFPGRFSGRQFSNSRSEMNVSTLELGDSALYLCASSPNRGPSFQNTEAFFGQGTRLTVV.

This clone was observed a handful of times. This chain connects TRBV5-1 to TRBJ2-2, with D perhaps TRBD1 (5 bases). This CDR3 spans 13 amino acids. The V end lost 4 bases, the J end lost 5 bases, and 9 bases lay between the germline ends. Germline lookup yields CDR1 SGHRS and CDR2 YFSETQ. The chain's CDR3 is CASSPTGTGELFF. In DNA form, the CDR3 reads TGCGCCAGCAGCCCCACAGGTACCGGGGAGCTGTTTTTT. The full variable domain, rest sourced from reference TRBV5-1 and TRBJ2-2, is KAGVTQTPRYLIKTRGQQVTLSCSPISGHRSVSWYQQTPGQGLQFLFEYFSETQRNKGNFPGRFSGRQFSNSRSEMNVSTLELGDSALYLCASSPTGTGELFFGEGSRLTVL.

This chain links TRBV2 with TRBJ1-2, with D perhaps TRBD1 (6 bases). The CDR3 loop spans 14 amino acids. In germline, CDR1 is SNHLY, CDR2 FYNNEI. Trimming cost V 3 bases and J 4 bases, with 12 bases left between them. In nucleotides, the CDR3 is TGTGCCAGCAGTGAGATGACGGACAGCTATGGCTACACCTTC. It yields the protein CASSEMTDSYGYTF. Supplemented by reference TRBV2 and TRBJ1-2, the full variable domain reads EPEVTQTPSHQVTQMGQEVILRCVPISNHLYFYWYRQILGQKVEFLVSFYNNEISEKSEIFDDQFSVERPDGSNFTLKIRSTKLEDSAMYFCASSEMTDSYGYTFGSGTRLTVV.

J is TRBJ2-2 and V is TRBV2; perhaps TRBD1 as D (6 bases). The CDR3 covers 15 residues. Germline lookup yields CDR1 SNHLY and CDR2 FYNNEI. Trimming cost V 1 base and J 5 bases, with 11 bases left between them. For the CDR3, the DNA is TGTGCCAGCAGTGAAGTTACAGGGTATACCGGGGAGCTGTTTTTT. It specifies CASSEVTGYTGELFF.

The chain joins TRBV30 to TRBJ1-6, with 9 bases matching TRBD1. The CDR3 spans 13 residues. The J segment lost 8 bases and the V segment lost 3 bases, leaving 2 bases of the junction unmatched. CDR1 and CDR2 from the germline V gene are GTSNPN and SVGIG (reference sequence). The DNA of the CDR3 is TGTGCCTGGAGACGGGACAGGGATTCACCCCTCCACTTT. Translated: CAWRRDRDSPLHF.

The sample holds a few counts of this clone. The chain uses TRBV30 and TRBJ2-7; no definite D call. The CDR3 sequence is 12 residues long. V lost 2 bases and J 3 bases, leaving 8 bases between the germline ends. The germline CDR1 and CDR2 sequences are GTSNPN and SVGIG (reference sequence). As DNA, the CDR3 is TGTGCCTGGAGTATGAACGGCTACGAGCAGTACTTC. This sequence encodes CAWSMNGYEQYF.

The V call is TRBV5-1, the J call TRBJ2-5; 8 positions match TRBD2. The CDR3 sequence is 16 residues long. The J segment lost 4 bases and the V segment lost 0 bases, leaving 8 bases of the junction unmatched. Per the germline V gene, CDR1 is SGHRS and CDR2 is YFSETQ. CDR3 sequence: CASSLAGGTSLETQYF. CDR3 DNA: TGCGCCAGCAGCTTGGCGGGAGGGACGTCTCTAGAGACCCAGTACTTC.

The chain uses TRBV5-4 and TRBJ1-2; 7 nucleotides line up with TRBD1. This CDR3 region has 13 residues. The germline gives CDR1 SGHNT, CDR2 YYREEE (reference sequence). J lost 5 bases, V lost 3 bases, and 4 bases had no gene match. CDR3 DNA sequence: TGTGCCAGCAGCTACGGGACAGAGTATGGCTACACCTTC. Amino acid sequence: CASSYGTEYGYTF.

In this sample, this clone turned up once. The CDR3 region is CASTEFSGANVLTF. The CDR3 bases are TGTGCCAGTACGGAGTTTTCTGGGGCCAACGTCCTGACTTTC. V gene TRBV19 combines with J gene TRBJ2-6, with D unclear. The CDR3 has 14 residues. Trimming removed 7 bases at V and 1 base at J, with 8 bases between. Germline CDR1 LNHDA, CDR2 SQIVND (reference sequence).

This chain connects TRBV19 to TRBJ1-4; D not certain. The V end lost 2 bases, the J end lost 5 bases, and 12 bases lay between the germline ends. CDR3 length: 15 residues. Germline CDR1 reads LNHDA; CDR2 reads SQIVND (reference sequence). The CDR3 protein is CASSIKYSVNEKLFF. The CDR3 nucleotides are TGTGCCAGTAGTATAAAGTACAGCGTGAATGAAAAACTGTTTTTT.

This clone occurred a few times. This sequence joins TRBV29-1 and TRBJ1-5; TRBD1 agrees at 7 bases. This CDR3 is 12 amino acids long. The germline V gene encodes CDR1 SQVTM and CDR2 ANQGSEA. V shed 4 bases, J shed 6 bases, and the junction held 3 bases outside the gene matches. The CDR3 sequence is CSVGGGGQPQHF. In nucleotides, the CDR3 is TGCAGCGTTGGAGGGGGCGGTCAGCCCCAGCATTTT. Looking up the rest from reference TRBV29-1 and TRBJ1-5 gives the full variable domain: SAVISQKPSRDICQRGTSLTIQCQVDSQVTMMFWYRQQPGQSLTLIATANQGSEATYESGFVIDKFPISRPNLTFSTLTVSNMSPEDSSIYLCSVGGGGQPQHFGDGTRLSIL.

The V call is TRBV27, the J call TRBJ1-1; 9 bases map to TRBD1. Germline V gene data show CDR1 as MNHEY and CDR2 as SMNVEV (reference sequence). The CDR3 runs 16 residues. The trim removed 5 bases at V and 4 bases at J, leaving 11 bases unmatched. CDR3 in DNA: TGTGCCAGCAGTCCGCCACCGGGACAGGGATCCACTGAAGCTTTCTTT. Translation: CASSPPPGQGSTEAFF.

V usage is TRBV18 and J usage is TRBJ1-4, with D maybe TRBD1 (5 bases). Trimming stripped 4 bases from V and 6 bases from J, with 9 bases between. CDR3 length equals 13 residues. The germline V gene encodes CDR1 KGHSH and CDR2 LQKENI. CDR3 DNA sequence: TGTGCCAGCTCACATGGGACGGATGAAAAACTGTTTTTT. Amino acids: CASSHGTDEKLFF.